This T cell receptor (beta chain) was sequenced during a study of a mutant IDH1 vaccine in newly diagnosed glioma. Turning to the study itself: It was radiotherapy, temozolomide, or both that patients received previously, with most receiving both.

About this clone itself: What it binds is unknown. At one end, the junction sequence differs from germline, possibly due to a read error. The sample holds other DNA sequences that translate to the same CDR3.

Time point of the sample: week 23, last vaccination. The vaccine gave 300 ug of a 20-mer mutant IDH1 peptide subcutaneously per dose. Libraries were prepared by immunoSEQ multiplex PCR; TCRdb keeps only in-frame clonotypes and omits some of them. The data show about 81,000 clones, 75% to 85% seen once. Looked up from germline, CDR1 is KGHSH and CDR2 is LQKENI. This CDR3 comprises 13 residues. The origin of this receptor is a man under 40 with glioma. Some clones in this sample may be carry-over from other donors' samples. This rearrangement joins TRBV18 to TRBJ1-2; no clear D. Sequenced material: PBMCs, taken from a glioma patient whose treatment included an IDH1 peptide vaccine. The CDR3 here is CASSPPANYGYTF. The DNA for the CDR3 is TGCGCCAGCTCACCACCGGCAAACTATGGCTACACCTTC.